These 16 T cell receptor beta chains were sequenced from one sample in a study of blood T cell repertoires in COVID-19. Clones were sequenced by immunoSEQ multiplex PCR, and TCRdb holds only the in-frame ones, with some missing. In the table there are 170,000 or so clones, about 80% of which are singletons. Sample: peripheral blood. The receptors were gathered from a man between 65 and 85 years old with active or convalescent COVID-19.

Concerning this clone: Different DNA sequences within this sample yield the same CDR3. The gene calls are TRBV2 and TRBJ2-5, with a possible D match to TRBD2 (6 bases). This CDR3 spans 12 amino acids. Trimming removed 4 bases at V and 3 bases at J, with 6 bases between. CDR1 is SNHLY and CDR2 is FYNNEI in the germline V gene. CDR3 coding DNA: TGTGCCAGCAGTGCGGGGGAAGAGACCCAGTACTTC. This codes for CASSAGEETQYF. The full variable domain, with the rest looked up from reference TRBV2 and TRBJ2-5, is EPEVTQTPSHQVTQMGQEVILRCVPISNHLYFYWYRQILGQKVEFLVSFYNNEISEKSEIFDDQFSVERPDGSNFTLKIRSTKLEDSAMYFCASSAGEETQYFGPGTRLLVL.

The chain joins TRBV3-1 (or the pseudogene TRBV3-2) to TRBJ2-5, with 9 positions matching TRBD2. Germline lookup yields CDR1 LGHDT and CDR2 YNNKEL (reference sequence). The CDR3 totals 17 residues. V was pared by 0 bases and J by 5 bases, with 10 bases of the junction left unmatched. CDR3 sequence reads: CASSQDLAGGPGETQYF. In DNA form, the CDR3 reads TGTGCCAGCAGCCAAGATTTGGCGGGGGGGCCCGGGGAGACCCAGTACTTC.

V and J are TRBV18 and TRBJ1-1; D is uncertain. Germline V gene lookup returns CDR1 KGHSH and CDR2 LQKENI. V gave up 7 bases and J gave up 4 bases, with 13 bases separating them. CDR3 length equals 13 residues. The CDR3 bases are TGTGCCAGCTTCACCATTCAGGTCACTGAAGCTTTCTTT. This sequence encodes CASFTIQVTEAFF. The full variable domain, completed using reference TRBV18 and TRBJ1-1, is NAGVMQNPRHLVRRRGQEARLRCSPMKGHSHVYWYRQLPEEGLKFMVYLQKENIIDESGMPKERFSAEFPKEGPSILRIQQVVRGDSAAYFCASFTIQVTEAFFGQGTRLTVV.

The chain is built from TRBV6-5 and TRBJ1-4, with 8 bases that match TRBD1. CDR1 and CDR2 (germline): MNHEY, SVGAGI. The CDR3 length is 14 residues. The V gene end was trimmed by 6 bases and the J gene end by 7 bases; junction bases not matched to a gene: 7. The CDR3 DNA sequence: TGTGCCAGCAGGGGGACAGGAAGAGGTGAAAAACTGTTTTTT. Translated, it gives CASRGTGRGEKLFF.

The chain links TRBV30 to TRBJ2-7, with D possibly matching TRBD2 (6 bases). This CDR3 has 14 amino acids. Per the germline V gene, CDR1 is GTSNPN and CDR2 is SVGIG (reference sequence). Trimming pared 2 bases from V and 10 bases from J, leaving 21 bases between. Written as DNA, the CDR3 is TGTGCCTGGAGTTCTACGGATCTTTCGGGACTCCAGTACTTC. Translating gives CAWSSTDLSGLQYF. The complete variable domain, with remaining parts taken from reference TRBV30 and TRBJ2-7, reads SQTIHQWPATLVQPVGSPLSLECTVEGTSNPNLYWYRQAAGRGLQLLFYSVGIGQISSEVPQNLSASRPQDRQFILSSKKLLLSDSGFYLCAWSSTDLSGLQYFGPGTRLTVT.

This chain connects TRBV15 to TRBJ2-5, with 9 bases that match TRBD2. Germline CDR1 is LNHNV and CDR2 is YYDKDF (reference sequence). The CDR3 spans 15 residues. V lost 0 bases and J lost 5; bases outside the gene matches: 4. CDR3 DNA: TGTGCCACCAGCAGAGATCGCGGGGGGGGTGAGACCCAGTACTTC. It specifies CATSRDRGGGETQYF.

The chain combines TRBV2 with TRBJ2-4; D is possibly TRBD1 (5 bases). The CDR3 is made up of 14 amino acids. Trimming cost V 9 bases and J 4 bases, with 16 bases left between them. The V gene's germline CDR1 is SNHLY and CDR2 FYNNEI. This CDR3 reads CASSVEQGKNIQYF. CDR3 DNA: TGTGCCAGTTCTGTGGAGCAGGGTAAAAACATTCAGTACTTC.

V is TRBV7-9 and J is TRBJ2-2; 9 nucleotides line up with TRBD1. The germline gives CDR1 SEHNR, CDR2 FQNEAQ (reference sequence). There are 17 residues in the CDR3. The V and J ends lost 7 bases and 2 bases, in that order; junction bases with no gene match: 11. This CDR3 reads CASTTLGGQGNTGELFF. As DNA, the CDR3 is TGTGCCAGCACTACATTAGGGGGACAGGGAAACACCGGGGAGCTGTTTTTT. The full variable domain, with the rest looked up from reference TRBV7-9 and TRBJ2-2, is DTGVSQNPRHKITKRGQNVTFRCDPISEHNRLYWYRQTLGQGPEFLTYFQNEAQLEKSRLLSDRFSAERPKGSFSTLEIQRTEQGDSAMYLCASTTLGGQGNTGELFFGEGSRLTVL.

Concerning this clone itself: A junction end diverges from the germline sequence, so it may reflect a read error. This chain joins TRBV7-7 and TRBJ2-4; the match to TRBD1 covers 7 bases. The V gene's germline CDR1 is SSHAT and CDR2 FNYEAQ (reference sequence). This CDR3 has 17 amino acids. The DNA of the CDR3 is TGTGCTAGCAGCGTAAGACAGGGAGCGTGGGCCAAAAACATTCAGTACTTC. This translates into CASSVRQGAWAKNIQYF.

V gene TRBV27 combines with J gene TRBJ1-5, with 8 bases that match TRBD1. Germline V gene sequence: CDR1 MNHEY, CDR2 SMNVEV (reference sequence). V dropped 3 bases and J dropped 3; count of bases not matched to a gene: 1. CDR3 size: 14 residues. The CDR3 DNA reads as TGTGCCAGCAGTTTCAGGGGGCCCAATCAGCCCCAGCATTTT. The encoded protein is CASSFRGPNQPQHF.

The chain employs TRBV6-1 and TRBJ1-3; D may be TRBD1 (6 bases). CDR3 length: 14 residues. Germline V gene lookup returns CDR1 MNHNS and CDR2 SASEGT. V was trimmed by 7 bases and J by 2 bases, leaving 12 bases between them. The CDR3 is CASKGGGTGNTIYF. CDR3 sequence (DNA): TGTGCCAGCAAGGGAGGGGGGACTGGAAACACCATATATTTT.

V usage is TRBV5-6 and J usage is TRBJ1-2, with TRBD1 as a possible D gene (5 bases). The germline V gene has CDR1 SGHDT and CDR2 YYEEEE. This CDR3 is 12 amino acids long. Trimming cost V 4 bases and J 5 bases, with 9 bases left between them. In DNA form, the CDR3 reads TGTGCCAGCAGCGCGGGGCTATATGGCTACACCTTC. This encodes CASSAGLYGYTF.

The chain recombines TRBV19 with TRBJ2-2, with a tentative D call TRBD1 (6 bases). The length of the CDR3 is 15 residues. V was cut by 7 bases and J by 2 bases, with 14 bases left in between. Germline CDR1 is LNHDA and CDR2 is SQIVND (reference sequence). The CDR3 spells CASTARTDNTGELFF. Written as DNA, the CDR3 is TGTGCCAGTACCGCTAGGACAGACAACACCGGGGAGCTGTTTTTT. Complete variable domain (other parts from reference TRBV19 and TRBJ2-2): DGGITQSPKYLFRKEGQNVTLSCEQNLNHDAMYWYRQDPGQGLRLIYYSQIVNDFQKGDIAEGYSVSREKKESFPLTVTSAQKNPTAFYLCASTARTDNTGELFFGEGSRLTVL.

The chain uses TRBV18 and TRBJ1-5; a weak D match, TRBD1 (5 bases). In germline, CDR1 is KGHSH, CDR2 LQKENI. There are 16 residues in the CDR3. The V and J ends lost 4 bases and 2 bases respectively, with 15 bases between them. CDR3: CASSLKGQAGNQPQHF. CDR3 DNA sequence: TGTGCCAGCTCACTCAAGGGGCAGGCGGGCAATCAGCCCCAGCATTTT.

The chain links TRBV6-2 or TRBV6-3 to TRBJ1-1, with 7 nucleotides matching TRBD1. Germline V gene data show CDR1 as MNHEY and CDR2 as SVGEGT. The CDR3 totals 14 residues. The V gene end was trimmed by 4 bases and the J gene end by 5 bases; junction bases not matched to a gene: 7. The CDR3 loop is CASSSTTGQTEAFF. CDR3 coding DNA: TGTGCCAGCAGTTCGACGACAGGGCAGACTGAAGCTTTCTTT.

This clone was seen a single time. The CDR3, as DNA: TGCAGCGTTGAAGGTGAGGGAGGAGGGCGCGAAAAACTGTTTTTT. This encodes CSVEGEGGGREKLFF. V and J are TRBV29-1 and TRBJ1-4; no clear D gene. Trimming stripped 1 base from V and 8 bases from J, with 17 bases between. The germline V gene encodes CDR1 SQVTM and CDR2 ANQGSEA. The CDR3 runs to 15 residues.